Presented here are 13 T cell receptor beta chains from one specimen sequenced in a study of cytomegalovirus exposure and HLA in healthy donors. Generated by immunoSEQ multiplex PCR, the TCRdb table keeps only in-frame clones and is missing some. The profile covers 300,000 or so clones, with around 90% appearing a single time and around 0.88% taken by the ten largest. The source material was PBMCs. The receptors originated from a man aged 30 to 45 in good health and CMV-seronegative.

The chain employs TRBV23-1 and TRBJ2-5; 7 positions match TRBD1. TRBV23-1 belongs to the ORF category, with a function that is uncertain. This CDR3 has 14 residues. The junction had 8 bases not matched to a gene; V was cut back by 4 bases and J by 6 bases. CDR3 nucleotides: TGCGCCAGCAGTCTTCGGACAGGCGAAAAGACCCAGTACTTC. Its translation: CASSLRTGEKTQYF.

V is TRBV7-9 and J is TRBJ1-1; TRBD1 is a possible D gene (6 bases). This CDR3 comprises 14 residues. V was cut by 7 bases and J by 3 bases, with 15 bases left in between. CDR1 is SEHNR, CDR2 FQNEAQ, per germline (reference sequence). Here the CDR3 reads CASTRGGGHTEAFF. The CDR3 region has the DNA TGTGCCAGCACCCGGGGCGGGGGCCACACTGAAGCTTTCTTT. Together with reference TRBV7-9 and TRBJ1-1, the CDR3 gives the full variable domain: DTGVSQNPRHKITKRGQNVTFRCDPISEHNRLYWYRQTLGQGPEFLTYFQNEAQLEKSRLLSDRFSAERPKGSFSTLEIQRTEQGDSAMYLCASTRGGGHTEAFFGQGTRLTVV.

CDR3 sequence (DNA): TGCGCCAGCAGCTTCGCAGGGGACCCTGAAGCTTTCTTT. It translates to CASSFAGDPEAFF. The V call is TRBV5-1, the J call TRBJ1-1; a weak D match, TRBD1 (6 bases). V lost 2 bases to trimming and J lost 6 bases, with 11 bases between them. The CDR3 covers 13 residues. CDR1 is SGHRS and CDR2 is YFSETQ in the germline V gene.

The chain combines TRBV7-2 with TRBJ1-3; a weak D match, TRBD1 (6 bases). Trimming cost V 1 base and J 4 bases, with 8 bases left between them. This CDR3 region has 14 residues. CDR1 and CDR2 from the germline V gene are SGHTA and FQGNSA. The CDR3 DNA follows: TGTGCCAGCAGCTTAGACAGGGCCGGAAACACCATATATTTT. It yields the protein CASSLDRAGNTIYF.

The J gene is TRBJ2-2, the V gene TRBV11-3; perhaps TRBD2 as D (5 bases). The length of the CDR3 is 14 residues. The germline V gene encodes CDR1 SGHNT and CDR2 YENEEA. V was pared by 1 base and J by 7 bases, with 10 bases between. CDR3 sequence: CASSLGGLGGELFF. The CDR3 nucleotides are TGTGCCAGCAGCTTAGGAGGGTTAGGCGGGGAGCTGTTTTTT.

The rearrangement joins TRBV7-9 to TRBJ2-7, with D tentatively TRBD2 (6 bases). The CDR3 is made up of 15 amino acids. V lost 0 bases and J 0 bases, leaving 9 bases between the germline ends. Germline loops: CDR1 SEHNR, CDR2 FQNEAQ (reference sequence). The CDR3 protein is CASSLAGGFSYEQYF. The CDR3 DNA follows: TGTGCCAGCAGCTTAGCGGGGGGTTTCTCCTACGAGCAGTACTTC.

The V gene is TRBV29-1, the J gene TRBJ2-4; 9 nucleotides match TRBD1. Per the germline V gene, CDR1 is SQVTM and CDR2 is ANQGSEA. V was clipped by 7 bases and J by 4 bases; unmatched bases: 5. This CDR3 comprises 13 residues. CDR3 sequence: CSGAGTGKNIQYF. The CDR3 coding sequence is TGCAGCGGTGCCGGGACAGGGAAAAACATTCAGTACTTC.

The CDR3 protein is CASSATGFNEKLFF. DNA for the CDR3: TGTGCCAGCAGCGCCACAGGATTTAATGAAAAACTGTTTTTT. This chain links TRBV9 with TRBJ1-4, with D possibly TRBD1 on 5 matching bases. V was shortened by 3 bases and J by 4 bases, with 10 bases between the two germline ends. Germline CDR1 and CDR2: SGDLS and YYNGEE. This CDR3 is 14 amino acids long.

V is TRBV19 and J is TRBJ2-2; 7 nucleotides line up with TRBD1. The V and J ends lost 1 base and 4 bases, in that order; junction bases with no gene match: 3. Germline loops: CDR1 LNHDA, CDR2 SQIVND (reference sequence). The CDR3 sequence is 15 residues long. The CDR3 spells CASSIVTGVTGELFF. In DNA, the CDR3 is TGTGCCAGTAGTATAGTAACAGGGGTCACCGGGGAGCTGTTTTTT. The variable domain in full, with the rest retrieved from reference TRBV19 and TRBJ2-2, is DGGITQSPKYLFRKEGQNVTLSCEQNLNHDAMYWYRQDPGQGLRLIYYSQIVNDFQKGDIAEGYSVSREKKESFPLTVTSAQKNPTAFYLCASSIVTGVTGELFFGEGSRLTVL.

The chain carries TRBV7-9 and TRBJ2-2; 10 bases fit TRBD1. The germline V gene encodes CDR1 SEHNR and CDR2 FQNEAQ (reference sequence). CDR3 length: 15 amino acids. V shed 3 bases and J 4 bases; nucleotides not matched to a gene: 2. The CDR3 region is CASSFRDRGTGELFF. The CDR3 nucleotides read TGTGCCAGCAGCTTCCGGGACAGGGGCACCGGGGAGCTGTTTTTT.

The DNA for the CDR3 is TGTGCCAGCAGTATTACAGACAGGGGGAACATTCAGTACTTC. It is translated as CASSITDRGNIQYF. The rearrangement links TRBV2 to TRBJ2-4; 9 bases line up with TRBD1. Per the germline V gene, CDR1 is SNHLY and CDR2 is FYNNEI. The CDR3 length is 14 residues. With V trimmed by 5 bases and J by 7 bases, 6 bases remained unmatched.

The sample holds one count of this clone. The chain recombines TRBV6-5 with TRBJ1-5; D is unresolved. The CDR3 extends over 15 amino acids. The V and J ends lost 0 bases and 3 bases respectively, with 9 bases between them. CDR1 and CDR2 from the germline V gene are MNHEY and SVGAGI. CDR3 nucleotide sequence: TGTGCCAGCAGTTACTCATCCGGGGTCAATCAGCCCCAGCATTTT. Amino acid sequence: CASSYSSGVNQPQHF.

The chain carries TRBV27 and TRBJ1-6; 11 bases fit TRBD1. Germline V lookup: CDR1 MNHEY, CDR2 SMNVEV (reference sequence). V shed 3 bases, J shed 7 bases, and the junction held 11 bases outside the gene matches. The CDR3 extends over 18 amino acids. CDR3 bases: TGTGCCAGCAGTTTCTACCGACCGGGACAGGGGGGCAATTCACCCCTCCACTTT. This codes for CASSFYRPGQGGNSPLHF.